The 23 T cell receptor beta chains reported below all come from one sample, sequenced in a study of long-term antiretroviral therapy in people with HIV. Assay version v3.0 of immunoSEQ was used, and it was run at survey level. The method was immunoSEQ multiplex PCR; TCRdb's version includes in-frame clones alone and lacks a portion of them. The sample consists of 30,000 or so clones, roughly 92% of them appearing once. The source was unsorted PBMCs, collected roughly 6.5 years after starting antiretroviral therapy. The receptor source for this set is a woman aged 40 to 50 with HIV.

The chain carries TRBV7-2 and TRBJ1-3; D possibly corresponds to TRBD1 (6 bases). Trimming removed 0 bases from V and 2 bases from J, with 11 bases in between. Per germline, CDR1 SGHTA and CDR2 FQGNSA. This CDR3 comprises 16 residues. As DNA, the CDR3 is TGTGCCAGCAGCTTAGCTACAGGGTTTGCTGGAAACACCATATATTTT. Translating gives CASSLATGFAGNTIYF. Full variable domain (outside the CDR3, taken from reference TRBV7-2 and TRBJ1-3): GAGVSQSPSNKVTEKGKDVELRCDPISGHTALYWYRQSLGQGLEFLIYFQGNSAPDKSGLPSDRFSAERTGGSVSTLTIQRTQQEDSAVYLCASSLATGFAGNTIYFGEGSWLTVV.

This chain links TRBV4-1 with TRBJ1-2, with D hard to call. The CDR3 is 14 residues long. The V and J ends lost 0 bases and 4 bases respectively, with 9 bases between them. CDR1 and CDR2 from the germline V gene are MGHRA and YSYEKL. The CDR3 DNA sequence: TGCGCCAGCAGCCAAGAAAATTTGGGCTATGGCTACACCTTC. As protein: CASSQENLGYGYTF.

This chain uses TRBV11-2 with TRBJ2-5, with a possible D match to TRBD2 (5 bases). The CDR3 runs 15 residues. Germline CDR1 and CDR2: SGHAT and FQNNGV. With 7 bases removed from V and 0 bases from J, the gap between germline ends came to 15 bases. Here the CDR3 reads CASTTRDTYQETQYF. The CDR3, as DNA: TGTGCCAGCACCACCCGGGATACGTACCAAGAGACCCAGTACTTC. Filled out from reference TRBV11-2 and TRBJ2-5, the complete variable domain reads EAGVAQSPRYKIIEKRQSVAFWCNPISGHATLYWYQQILGQGPKLLIQFQNNGVVDDSQLPKDRFSAERLKGVDSTLKIQPAKLEDSAVYLCASTTRDTYQETQYFGPGTRLLVL.

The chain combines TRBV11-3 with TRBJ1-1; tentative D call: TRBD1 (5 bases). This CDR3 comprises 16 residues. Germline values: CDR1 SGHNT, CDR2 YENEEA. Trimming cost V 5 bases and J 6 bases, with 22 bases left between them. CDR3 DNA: TGTGCCAGCAGCCACCTAAACTCCCACGGGGACCCTGAAGCTTTCTTT. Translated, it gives CASSHLNSHGDPEAFF. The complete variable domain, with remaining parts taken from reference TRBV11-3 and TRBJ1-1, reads EAGVVQSPRYKIIEKKQPVAFWCNPISGHNTLYWYLQNLGQGPELLIRYENEEAVDDSQLPKDRFSAERLKGVDSTLKIQPAELGDSAVYLCASSHLNSHGDPEAFFGQGTRLTVV.

Written as DNA, the CDR3 is TGCGCCAGCAGCCAAATCTTCAGCGGCGTCTATGGCTACACCTTC. Translated, it gives CASSQIFSGVYGYTF. The chain has TRBV4-1 and TRBJ1-2; D not resolved. Trimming pared 2 bases from V and 4 bases from J, leaving 14 bases between. This CDR3 has 15 residues. Germline V gene sequence: CDR1 MGHRA, CDR2 YSYEKL.

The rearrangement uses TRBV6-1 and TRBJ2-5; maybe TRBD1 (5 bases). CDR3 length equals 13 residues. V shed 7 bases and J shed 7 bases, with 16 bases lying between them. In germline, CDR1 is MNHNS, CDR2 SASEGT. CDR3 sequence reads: CASTQGARGTQYF. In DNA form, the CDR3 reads TGTGCCAGCACTCAGGGTGCCCGCGGGACCCAGTACTTC.

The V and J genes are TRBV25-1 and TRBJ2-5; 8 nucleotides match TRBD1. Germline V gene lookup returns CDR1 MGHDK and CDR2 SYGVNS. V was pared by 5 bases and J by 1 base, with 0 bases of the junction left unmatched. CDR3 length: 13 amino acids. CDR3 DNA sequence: TGTGCCAGCAGTACAGGGGGCCAAGAGACCCAGTACTTC. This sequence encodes CASSTGGQETQYF.

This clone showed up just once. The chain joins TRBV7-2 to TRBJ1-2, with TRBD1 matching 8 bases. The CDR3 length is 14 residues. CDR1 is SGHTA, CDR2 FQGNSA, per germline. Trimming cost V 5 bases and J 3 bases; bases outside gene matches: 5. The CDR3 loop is CASSTTGVYYGYTF. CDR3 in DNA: TGTGCCAGCAGCACGACAGGGGTTTACTATGGCTACACCTTC.

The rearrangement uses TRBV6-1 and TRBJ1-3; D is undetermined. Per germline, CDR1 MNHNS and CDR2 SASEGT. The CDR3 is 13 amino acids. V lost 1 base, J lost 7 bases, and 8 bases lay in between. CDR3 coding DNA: TGTGCCAGCAGTGAAGGGGGTCGGAACACCATATATTTT. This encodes CASSEGGRNTIYF.

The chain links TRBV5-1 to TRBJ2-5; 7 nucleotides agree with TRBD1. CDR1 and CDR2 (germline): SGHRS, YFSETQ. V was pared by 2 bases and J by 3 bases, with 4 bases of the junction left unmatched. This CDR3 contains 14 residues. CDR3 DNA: TGCGCCAGCAGCTTCGATACAGGGGAAGAGACCCAGTACTTC. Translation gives CASSFDTGEETQYF.

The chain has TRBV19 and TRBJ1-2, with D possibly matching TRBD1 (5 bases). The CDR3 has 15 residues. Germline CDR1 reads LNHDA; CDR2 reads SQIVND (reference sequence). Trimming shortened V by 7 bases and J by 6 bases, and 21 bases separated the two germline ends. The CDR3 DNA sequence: TGTGCCAGTACCTTTTCCCGGGGCCTCCGGGATGGCTACACCTTC. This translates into CASTFSRGLRDGYTF.

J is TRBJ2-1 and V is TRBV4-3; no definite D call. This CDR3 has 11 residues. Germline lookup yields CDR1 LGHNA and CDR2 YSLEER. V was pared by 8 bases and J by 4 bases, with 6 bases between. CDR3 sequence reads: CASGPYNEQFF. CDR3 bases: TGCGCCAGCGGACCATACAATGAGCAGTTCTTC.

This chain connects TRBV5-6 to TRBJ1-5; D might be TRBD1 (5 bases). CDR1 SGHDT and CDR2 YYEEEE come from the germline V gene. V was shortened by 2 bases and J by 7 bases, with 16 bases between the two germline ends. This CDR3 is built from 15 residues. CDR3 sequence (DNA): TGTGCCAGCAGCTTTCGACAGAGACCAGGCCAGCCCCAGCATTTT. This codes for CASSFRQRPGQPQHF.

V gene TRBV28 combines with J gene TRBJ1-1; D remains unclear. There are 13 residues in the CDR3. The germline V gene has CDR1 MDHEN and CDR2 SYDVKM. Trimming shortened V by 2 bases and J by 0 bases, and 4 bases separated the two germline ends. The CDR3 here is CASSLRVNTEAFF. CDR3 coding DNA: TGTGCCAGCAGTTTAAGAGTGAACACTGAAGCTTTCTTT.

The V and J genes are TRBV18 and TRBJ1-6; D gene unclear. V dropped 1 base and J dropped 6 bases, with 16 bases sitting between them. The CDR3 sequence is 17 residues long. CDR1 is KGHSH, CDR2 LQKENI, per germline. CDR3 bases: TGTGCCAGCTCACCACGAGCACATCAGGAACTTAATTCACCCCTCCACTTT. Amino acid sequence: CASSPRAHQELNSPLHF.

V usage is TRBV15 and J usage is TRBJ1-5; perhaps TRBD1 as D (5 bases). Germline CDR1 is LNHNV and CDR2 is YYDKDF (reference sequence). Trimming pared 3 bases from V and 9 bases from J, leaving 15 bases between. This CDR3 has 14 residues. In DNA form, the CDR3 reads TGTGCCACCAGCAGTCGGGACGCCGGGGGGCCCCAGCATTTT. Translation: CATSSRDAGGPQHF.

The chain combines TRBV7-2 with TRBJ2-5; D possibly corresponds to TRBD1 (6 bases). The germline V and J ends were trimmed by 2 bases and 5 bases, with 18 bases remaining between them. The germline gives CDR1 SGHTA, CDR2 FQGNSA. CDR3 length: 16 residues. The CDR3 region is CASSLQGPGPRETQYF. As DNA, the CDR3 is TGTGCCAGCAGCTTACAGGGGCCGGGCCCCAGGGAGACCCAGTACTTC.

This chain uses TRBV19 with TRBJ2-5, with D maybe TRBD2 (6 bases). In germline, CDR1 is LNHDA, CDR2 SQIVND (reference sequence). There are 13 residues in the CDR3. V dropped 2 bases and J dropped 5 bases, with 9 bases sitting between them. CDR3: CASSIRDSETQYF. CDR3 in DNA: TGTGCCAGTAGTATAAGGGACTCCGAGACCCAGTACTTC.

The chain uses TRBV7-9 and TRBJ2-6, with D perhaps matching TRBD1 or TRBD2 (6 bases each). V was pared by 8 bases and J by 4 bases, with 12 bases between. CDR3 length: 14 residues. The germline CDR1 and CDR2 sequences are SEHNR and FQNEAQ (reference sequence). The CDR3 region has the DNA TGTGCCAGCCGGGGGCCCAGAGGGGCCAACGTCCTGACTTTC. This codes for CASRGPRGANVLTF.

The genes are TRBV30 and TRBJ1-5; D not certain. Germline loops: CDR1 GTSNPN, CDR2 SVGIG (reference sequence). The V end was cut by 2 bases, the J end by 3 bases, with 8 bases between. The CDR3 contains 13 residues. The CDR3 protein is CAWSLGNNQPQHF. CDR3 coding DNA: TGTGCCTGGAGTCTAGGTAACAATCAGCCCCAGCATTTT.

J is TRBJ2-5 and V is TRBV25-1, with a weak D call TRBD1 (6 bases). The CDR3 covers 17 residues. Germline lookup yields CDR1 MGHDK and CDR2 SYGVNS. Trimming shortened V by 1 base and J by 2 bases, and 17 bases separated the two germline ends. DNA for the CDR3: TGTGCCAGCAGTGAATCGGGCAGGGGCATACATCAAGAGACCCAGTACTTC. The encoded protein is CASSESGRGIHQETQYF.

CDR3 residues: CASSKPGTGRYEQYF. Written as DNA, the CDR3 is TGTGCCAGCAGTAAGCCCGGGACTGGACGATACGAGCAGTACTTC. The chain combines TRBV6-5 with TRBJ2-7, with D perhaps TRBD2 (6 bases). The CDR3 spans 15 residues. V lost 5 bases, J lost 4 bases, and 18 bases lay in between. Per the germline V gene, CDR1 is MNHEY and CDR2 is SVGAGI.

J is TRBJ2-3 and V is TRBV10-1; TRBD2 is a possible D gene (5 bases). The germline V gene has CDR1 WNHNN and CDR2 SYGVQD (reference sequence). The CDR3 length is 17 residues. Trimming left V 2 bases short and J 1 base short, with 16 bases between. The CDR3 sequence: CASSELVSGPGTDTQYF. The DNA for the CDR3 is TGCGCCAGCAGTGAGCTGGTCAGCGGTCCTGGCACAGATACGCAGTATTTT.